The 2 T cell receptor beta chains reported below all come from one sample, sequenced in a study of blood T cell repertoires in COVID-19 (dated by TCRdb to the early 2020s). Library prep was done by the immunoSEQ multiplex PCR assay. TCRdb mirrors the immuneACCESS table, restricted to in-frame sequences. Some clones are absent from its copies; in checked studies, under half trace to an unresolved V gene, and the reason for the others is unknown. A total of 150,000 or so clones appear in this sample, about 83% of them only once. The ten biggest clones cover over 10% of the sample. The specimen sequenced was peripheral blood. The receptor source for this set is a woman aged 60-75 years with COVID-19, enrolled during active disease.

The chain combines TRBV11-2 with TRBJ2-4; D is possibly TRBD2 (5 bases). CDR1 is SGHAT, CDR2 FQNNGV, per germline. The CDR3 spans 16 residues. The V and J ends lost 4 bases and 6 bases respectively, with 19 bases between them. The CDR3 DNA sequence: TGTGCCAGCAGCTCGAGACTAAGGGCCTTCGGAAACATTCAGTACTTC. It yields the protein CASSSRLRAFGNIQYF.

This rearrangement joins TRBV4-2 to TRBJ2-1; 14 bases fit TRBD2. The CDR3 extends over 18 amino acids. V was clipped by 4 bases and J by 8 bases; unmatched bases: 13. Per germline, CDR1 LGHNA and CDR2 YNFKEQ. The CDR3 sequence is CASSRATGTSGSLHEQFF. The DNA for the CDR3 is TGTGCCAGCAGCCGCGCCACCGGGACTAGCGGGAGTCTTCATGAGCAGTTCTTC.